The sequence of this T cell receptor (beta chain) was determined in a study of cytomegalovirus exposure and HLA in healthy donors. Study-wide findings and caveats: The authors reported that TCR beta sequences could predict HLA-A and HLA-B alleles. These predictions were accurate for most subjects in the first cohort. A later analysis, which compared TCR beta chains of equal frequency, found the HLA-associated ones more clonally expanded. A later analysis by the authors found several of the most significant clusters apparently linked to common viral pathogens.

The donors, nominally healthy at sampling, likely had unrecorded immune exposures. To note about this clone: Its antigen remains unknown.

PCR amplification relied on 60 Vbeta primers (plus 13 Jbeta primers). Produced via immunoSEQ multiplex PCR; TCRdb's table is partial and in-frame only. The listing contains roughly 78,000 clones. The germline V gene encodes CDR1 LGHNT and CDR2 FRNRAP. J gave up 2 bases and V 0 bases, and 4 bases lay outside the gene matches. The CDR3 covers 17 residues. What was sequenced was PBMCs. The receptor comes from a middle-aged man in good health and CMV-seronegative. This chain links TRBV12-5 with TRBJ2-3; 11 bases match TRBD1. CDR3 nucleotides: TGTGCTAGTGGTTTGGTACGGACAGGGGGCCCCACAGATACGCAGTATTTT. This codes for CASGLVRTGGPTDTQYF.